Presented here are 6 T cell receptor beta chains from one specimen sequenced in a study of T cells in Graves' hyperthyroidism and ophthalmopathy. What was amplified from RNA transcripts were TCR beta CDR3 regions. The HTBI primer set drove a first-round RT-PCR of the TCR CDR3. TCRdb reanalysed the multiplex PCR reads using MiXCR and keeps one entry per CDR3 protein. The table has about 770,000 distinct CDR3 sequences, roughly a sixth seen once; the top ten hold 16%. Sequencing input: blood. These receptors were obtained from a woman aged 50 to 60 with Graves' hyperthyroidism that later progressed to Graves' ophthalmopathy.

As regards this clonotype: A read error may be the cause here, since a much bigger clone is one base away. The rearrangement joins TRBV18 to TRBJ1-3; TRBD1 might be the D (6 bases). The CDR3 runs 17 residues. CDR1 and CDR2 (germline): KGHSH, LQKENI. CDR3 DNA: TGTGCCAGCTCACCACCGCTTCGCGGGGGCTCTGGAATCACCATATATTTT. Its translation is CASSPPLRGGSGITIYF.

There are many counts of this clonotype. The V call is TRBV5-1, the J call TRBJ2-1; D unresolved. Germline V CDR1 and CDR2: SGHRS, YFSETQ. V was pared by 6 bases and J by 8 bases, with 9 bases between. The CDR3 has 11 amino acids. The CDR3, as DNA: TGCGCCAGCACCGGAGAGGATGAGCAGTTCTTC. Translation gives CASTGEDEQFF.

There are a few counts of this clonotype. J is TRBJ1-4 and V is TRBV4-1, with D hard to call. The CDR3 contains 15 residues. The germline CDR1 and CDR2 sequences are MGHRA and YSYEKL. Trimming stripped 3 bases from V and 11 bases from J, with 19 bases between. The CDR3 loop is CASSHATLSKVKLFF. In DNA form, the CDR3 reads TGCGCCAGCAGCCACGCGACACTGTCCAAGGTCAAACTGTTTTTT.

J is TRBJ2-1 and V is TRBV5-5; 9 positions agree with TRBD1. J gave up 1 base and V 4 bases, and 6 bases lay outside the gene matches. Germline values: CDR1 SGHKS, CDR2 YYEKEE (reference sequence). CDR3 length: 16 residues. The CDR3 sequence is CASSPRTGVSYNEQFF. The DNA for the CDR3 is TGTGCCAGCAGCCCGAGGACAGGGGTATCCTACAATGAGCAGTTCTTC.

This clonotype was recorded at least ten times. The J gene is TRBJ2-3, the V gene TRBV2, with D unclear. The CDR3 runs 14 residues. Trimming shortened V by 6 bases and J by 1 base, and 11 bases separated the two germline ends. Looked up from germline, CDR1 is SNHLY and CDR2 is FYNNEI. In DNA form, the CDR3 reads TGTGCCAGCAGGGTGGTTCGAGGCACAGATACGCAGTATTTT. Protein sequence: CASRVVRGTDTQYF. Full variable domain (missing parts from reference TRBV2 and TRBJ2-3): EPEVTQTPSHQVTQMGQEVILRCVPISNHLYFYWYRQILGQKVEFLVSFYNNEISEKSEIFDDQFSVERPDGSNFTLKIRSTKLEDSAMYFCASRVVRGTDTQYFGPGTRLTVL.

This clonotype was seen ten or more times. This rearrangement joins TRBV11-2 to TRBJ1-1; D may be TRBD1 (5 bases). Per the germline V gene, CDR1 is SGHAT and CDR2 is FQNNGV. Trimming shortened V by 0 bases and J by 0 bases, and 11 bases separated the two germline ends. The CDR3 contains 16 residues. CDR3 in DNA: TGTGCCAGCAGCTTAGAGTCGGGCAGGGTGAACACTGAAGCTTTCTTT. Amino acids: CASSLESGRVNTEAFF. The full variable domain, in which reference TRBV11-2 and TRBJ1-1 provide the parts outside the CDR3, is EAGVAQSPRYKIIEKRQSVAFWCNPISGHATLYWYQQILGQGPKLLIQFQNNGVVDDSQLPKDRFSAERLKGVDSTLKIQPAKLEDSAVYLCASSLESGRVNTEAFFGQGTRLTVV.